The clone carrying this T cell receptor beta chain was seen a few times. Unique molecular identifiers were affixed to discrete cDNA molecules within the library. TCRdb reprocessed the reads via MiXCR and lists one record per CDR3 protein. The data show under 4,000 distinct CDR3 sequences, with about 50% seen just once and 5% to 6.5% held by the top ten. V shed 7 bases, J shed 7 bases, and the junction held 8 bases outside the gene matches. The CDR3 runs to 13 residues. These data originate in a study of human T cells and chemical hapten exposure. About the study: Upper-back patch tests with 0.01% DPC were read at 6 days.

Treatment specified: therapeutic diphenylcyclopropenone sensitization with weekly scalp DPC. People who gave samples had alopecia, were 18 to 70 years old, and were suitable for DPC. The sample was whole blood, taken before DPC sensitization or 2, 6, or about 24 weeks after (not recorded which). The chain links TRBV12-3 or TRBV12-4 to TRBJ1-2, with 8 bases matching TRBD1. This clonotype was obtained from an adult with alopecia areata. Some clones in this sample may be carry-over from other donors' samples. This table probably holds off-target reads from a library built for another chain. The CDR3 sequence: CASTPHRGVGYTF. Here the CDR3 DNA reads TGTGCCAGCACCCCACACAGGGGGGTTGGCTACACCTTC.